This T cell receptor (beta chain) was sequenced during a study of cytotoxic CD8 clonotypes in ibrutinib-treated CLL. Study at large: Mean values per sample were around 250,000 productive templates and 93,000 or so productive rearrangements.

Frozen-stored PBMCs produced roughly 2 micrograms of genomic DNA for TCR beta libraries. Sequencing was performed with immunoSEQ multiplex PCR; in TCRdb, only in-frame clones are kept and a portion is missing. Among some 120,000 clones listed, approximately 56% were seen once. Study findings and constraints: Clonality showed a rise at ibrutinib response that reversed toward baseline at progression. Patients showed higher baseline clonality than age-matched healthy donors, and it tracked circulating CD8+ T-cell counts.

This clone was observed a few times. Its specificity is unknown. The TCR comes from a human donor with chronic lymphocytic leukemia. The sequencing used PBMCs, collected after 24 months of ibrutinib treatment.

The CDR3 reads CASSLSSWTGQETQYF. In nucleotides, the CDR3 is TGCGCCAGCAGCTTGTCGAGCTGGACGGGCCAAGAGACCCAGTACTTC. This chain joins TRBV5-1 and TRBJ2-5; D uncertain. V was cut by 1 base and J by 1 base, with 14 bases left in between. CDR3 length: 16 residues. CDR1 is SGHRS and CDR2 is YFSETQ in the germline V gene.